This T cell receptor (beta chain) is drawn from a study of T cells after posttransplantation cyclophosphamide. TCRdb's copy holds only in-frame clones and misses some; the assay was immunoSEQ multiplex PCR. The table includes about 16,000 clones, 94% detected once. A word on this clone: Its antigen remains unidentified.

Whole-study results and caveats: Blood and skin or GI T cell repertoires showed limited TRB overlap. Later blood repertoires were often dominated by clones from the donor CD8+ memory compartment.

The naive gate required viable CD3+CD4+ or CD3+CD8+ cells with CCR7+CD45RA+CD45RO-CD95-CD27+CD28+ phenotype. The related graft donor's blood sample was taken on the day of bone marrow donation. V was trimmed by 5 bases and J by 2 bases, leaving 12 bases between them. The CDR3 runs 14 residues. CDR1 is GTSNPN and CDR2 is SVGIG in the germline V gene (reference sequence). The sample consisted of naive CD4+ T cells sorted from blood. The sequence derives from a woman between 45 and 65 years old in good health and a related stem cell transplant donor. The chain couples TRBV30 to TRBJ2-2, with D maybe TRBD2 (6 bases). Here the CDR3 DNA reads TGTGCCTGGGATAGAGGACTAAACACCGGGGAGCTGTTTTTT. Residues: CAWDRGLNTGELFF.